This TCR beta chain is from a study of blood T cells in healthy people across ages (dated by TCRdb to the mid-2010s). Study-level background: In model experiments, template switching captured about one uniquely barcoded TCR beta cDNA molecule for every two T cells. Using deep sequencing normalized with unique cDNA molecular identifiers, the study measured how TCR beta repertoire diversity changes with age. The donors were split into four age groups: young (average approximately 16 years), middle-aged (39), aged (62) and long-lived (approximately 80). Using the same blood draw, the study looked at two additional independent replicas of 1 million unique cDNA reads for two donors, one aged 18 to 30 and the other aged 80 or older. The paper's findings and limits, for the study overall: Total diversity estimates from one million sequenced T cells were considered lower bounds and underestimates. The percentage of naive T cells measured by flow cytometry correlated strongly with observed TCR beta diversity. Compared with the aged group, the long-lived group had more naive CD4+ T cells, fewer expanded clones and increased TCR diversity, a pattern suggesting age selection. The CMV infection status of donors was not known, potentially confounding age-related changes in expanded clonotypes. Observed TCR beta diversity per million T cells fell roughly linearly with age, and a significant reduction was already apparent by age around 40. Conclusive comparison of naive and antigen-experienced compartments was prevented by the profiling of bulk unsorted PBMCs.

For this clonotype: There is no known antigen for this receptor. No base quality information exists; no much larger clone differs at one position.

The roughly 39 donors, aged roughly 6 to 100 years, were systemically healthy Caucasian individuals from Russia. Approximately 9.3 milliliters of peripheral blood were drawn from each donor into EDTA-treated Vacutainer tubes. Ficoll-Paque density-gradient centrifugation was used to isolate PBMCs, with at least 6.5 million per sample. Trizol reagent was used to extract total RNA from the PBMCs, yielding at least 5 micrograms per sample. The percentages of naive CD45RAhigh/CD27high T cells were determined by flow cytometry on a PBMC aliquot from every donor. Inclusive of the bounding cysteine and phenylalanine, the CDR3 is 13 residues long. CDR3 DNA only is kept here, 39 bases in frame from base 1. V was cut back by 0 bases and J by 8 bases, leaving a gap of 9 bases between them. CDR1 and CDR2 are drawn from the germline V gene: SGHRS, YFSETQ. The protocol used for the library was 5' RACE. Data came from an Illumina HiSeq 2500. The second PCR ran for roughly 7 to 11 cycles and used a J-beta primer mix along with a sample-barcoded 5' primer. A unique molecular identifier was introduced onto each TCR beta cDNA molecule by a template-switch 5' adaptor carrying 12 random nucleotides. Each sample yielded at least 3 million CDR3-containing paired-end reads. First-strand cDNA synthesis was performed from all RNA using the Mint cDNA synthesis kit, with priming by a TRBC-specific oligonucleotide. Following uracil-DNA glycosylase treatment, a first 18-cycle PCR with universal primers M1SS and BC2_uni_R was performed on all cDNA. The original methods were these. Each sample was normalized by randomly selecting 1 million high-quality reads, each carrying a distinct molecular identifier. Reads with shared molecular identifiers were discarded instead of being binned into consensus sequences. MiTCR, set to a Q25 quality threshold and the strictest error-elimination algorithm, was used for CDR3 identification, clonotype clustering and error correction. A nonparametric unseen species model with Euler transformation was used to estimate lower-bound total TCR beta diversity. TCRdb's own reprocessing of the public reads used fastp at Q25 and MiXCR and kept productive beta chains. CDR3 protein duplicates are merged, each entry listing the most common genes and DNA. The V and J calls follow TCRdb's processing rather than the paper's. The sample contains some 760,000 distinct CDR3 sequences, around 25% of them found a single time. The ten largest clones take up 3% to 4.5% of the sample.

These same records also appear under a second study, on T cells of mothers and their children. Taken from the second paper: The donors were nine systemically healthy Caucasian individuals, made up of three mothers and their six children. cDNA synthesis used all of the extracted RNA, with approximately 1.6 ug of RNA in each 15 ul reaction. Sample barcodes and 2-4 random nucleotides were added via the M1S primer in the second PCR. Over 8 million TCR beta CDR3 reads were obtained for each mother, and 3 million to 3.5 million reads were obtained for each child. In both related and unrelated pairs, thymic selection shapes the output of TCR recombination in a similar way, with inherited differences having only a minor effect. Normalized repertoire overlap was always slightly but never significantly higher in related than unrelated mother-child pairs. Persistent microchimeric T cell clones were not detected, at a sensitivity of approximately 98 clones per million clonotypes. To look for features that set related mother-child pairs apart from unrelated individuals, the researchers ran deep NGS to compare the TCR beta repertoires of mothers and children. Mothers averaged roughly 40 +/- 4 years of age and children averaged 11 +/- 4 years. After adapter ligation was performed with NEBNext reagents, the libraries were sequenced on an Illumina HiSeq 2000 with 100+100 nt paired-end reads. To prevent cross-contamination, the mother and child libraries were prepared a month apart and were sequenced in separate runs. Each donor had between roughly 500,000 and 2,200,000 distinct TCR beta clonotypes identified. Naive TCR beta clonotypes were estimated from low-frequency clonotypes matched to each donor's FACS-determined naive share, without sorting.

Sequenced sample: blood. This sequence originates from a boy aged 10-17 years in good health. Rearrangement joined TRBV5-1 to TRBJ2-4; TRBD2 is a possible D gene, resting on 5 matching bases. The nucleotides read TGCGCCAGCAGCTTGGGGCTAGCATACATTCAGTACTTC. Its amino acids are CASSLGLAYIQYF.